Below are 19 T cell receptor beta chains sequenced from a single sample in a study of shared clonotypes between healthy human individuals. CD8 cells classed as naive were CD45RO-negative and positively selected for CCR7, excluding terminally differentiated effector memory CD45RA+ cells. Clones were sequenced by immunoSEQ multiplex PCR, and TCRdb holds only the in-frame ones, with some missing. The table lists around 2.1 million clones, more than 85% of them singletons. Sequenced sample: naive CD8+ T cells from PBMCs. The receptor set was obtained from a man younger than 35 in good health. Some clones in this sample may be carry-over from other donors' samples.

About this clone: Other DNA sequences in the same sample also yield this CDR3. This chain uses TRBV29-1 with TRBJ2-7, with 7 bases identical to TRBD1. The CDR3 length is 13 residues. Per germline, CDR1 SQVTM and CDR2 ANQGSEA. The trim removed 4 bases at V and 4 bases at J, leaving 7 bases unmatched. The CDR3 coding sequence is TGCAGCGTTGCTGGGGGACAGTCATACGAGCAGTACTTC. This encodes CSVAGGQSYEQYF.

The chain is built from TRBV7-9 and TRBJ1-1; unclear D gene. The CDR3 extends over 14 amino acids. Germline V gives CDR1 SEHNR, CDR2 FQNEAQ (reference sequence). V dropped 2 bases and J dropped 8 bases, with 15 bases sitting between them. The CDR3 loop reads CASSLIRVGLEAFF. In DNA form, the CDR3 reads TGTGCCAGCAGCTTAATTCGGGTAGGGCTCGAAGCTTTCTTT.

The chain uses TRBV5-1 and TRBJ2-7; unclear D gene. With 0 bases removed from V and 2 bases from J, the gap between germline ends came to 6 bases. Per the germline V gene, CDR1 is SGHRS and CDR2 is YFSETQ. The CDR3 sequence is 13 residues long. CDR3 amino acids: CASSLEFTYEQYF. The CDR3, as DNA: TGCGCCAGCAGCTTGGAGTTCACCTACGAGCAGTACTTC.

The rearrangement links TRBV15 to TRBJ2-7; maybe TRBD2 (5 bases). CDR1 LNHNV and CDR2 YYDKDF come from the germline V gene (reference sequence). The CDR3 contains 12 residues. The V end lost 0 bases, the J end lost 12 bases, and 12 bases lay between the germline ends. The chain's CDR3 is CATSRDGLAAYF. In DNA form, the CDR3 reads TGTGCCACCAGCAGAGATGGGCTAGCAGCGTACTTC.

The chain has TRBV7-9 and TRBJ2-7; D perhaps matches TRBD1 (6 bases). V was cut by 0 bases and J by 5 bases, with 20 bases left in between. The germline CDR1 and CDR2 sequences are SEHNR and FQNEAQ (reference sequence). This CDR3 has 17 residues. The chain's CDR3 is CASSLALYGTPGHEQYF. In nucleotides, the CDR3 is TGTGCCAGCAGCTTAGCGCTTTACGGGACACCTGGACACGAGCAGTACTTC.

The chain is built from TRBV29-1 and TRBJ2-1, with 8 bases aligning to TRBD2. CDR1 is SQVTM and CDR2 is ANQGSEA in the germline V gene. This CDR3 has 15 residues. Losses at the gene ends were 3 bases for V and 6 bases for J; bases not matched to a gene: 10. CDR3 DNA sequence: TGCAGCGTTGAGGGGCGGGAGGTTCTTTTCAATGAGCAGTTCTTC. Its translation: CSVEGREVLFNEQFF.

The V and J genes are TRBV11-2 and TRBJ2-1; possibly TRBD2 for D (5 bases). This CDR3 is built from 14 residues. CDR1 SGHAT and CDR2 FQNNGV come from the germline V gene. Trimming cost V 6 bases and J 9 bases, with 18 bases left between them. CDR3 loop: CASRGRVRDSEQFF. For the CDR3, the DNA is TGTGCCAGCAGAGGTAGGGTTCGGGATAGTGAGCAGTTCTTC. The full variable domain, its missing parts supplied by reference TRBV11-2 and TRBJ2-1, is EAGVAQSPRYKIIEKRQSVAFWCNPISGHATLYWYQQILGQGPKLLIQFQNNGVVDDSQLPKDRFSAERLKGVDSTLKIQPAKLEDSAVYLCASRGRVRDSEQFFGPGTRLTVL.

The rearrangement links TRBV27 to TRBJ2-5; 15 bases agree with TRBD2. V gave up 5 bases and J gave up 6 bases; unmatched junction bases: 4. The CDR3 contains 15 residues. Germline V gene lookup returns CDR1 MNHEY and CDR2 SMNVEV (reference sequence). CDR3 DNA: TGTGCCAGCAGTCTGGGACTAGCGGGAGGAAAGACCCAGTACTTC. Its translation: CASSLGLAGGKTQYF.

The V gene is TRBV28, the J gene TRBJ1-2; 8 nucleotides line up with TRBD1. The trim removed 5 bases at V and 2 bases at J, leaving 4 bases unmatched. The CDR3 totals 14 residues. CDR1 is MDHEN and CDR2 is SYDVKM in the germline V gene. CDR3 residues: CASSPWTGNYGYTF. The CDR3 DNA follows: TGTGCCAGCAGTCCATGGACAGGGAACTATGGCTACACCTTC.

The chain couples TRBV27 to TRBJ2-3; unclear D gene. The germline V gene has CDR1 MNHEY and CDR2 SMNVEV (reference sequence). The germline V and J ends were trimmed by 5 bases and 5 bases, with 26 bases remaining between them. This CDR3 has 18 amino acids. CDR3 sequence: CASSPRAFAAIHGDTQYF. Written as DNA, the CDR3 is TGTGCCAGCAGTCCAAGGGCCTTTGCGGCCATACATGGAGATACGCAGTATTTT.

V is TRBV4-3 and J is TRBJ1-4; D gene unclear. The germline CDR1 and CDR2 sequences are LGHNA and YSLEER. The length of the CDR3 is 14 residues. Trimming took off 0 bases at V and 7 bases at J, with 9 bases between the two ends. The CDR3 DNA reads TGCGCCAGCAGCCAAGATCCTCGGGTTGAAAAACTGTTTTTT. Translated, it gives CASSQDPRVEKLFF.

The rearrangement uses TRBV9 and TRBJ2-7; D not resolved. Per germline, CDR1 SGDLS and CDR2 YYNGEE. Trimming removed 4 bases at V and 3 bases at J, with 17 bases between. The CDR3 loop spans 15 amino acids. In DNA form, the CDR3 reads TGTGCCAGCAGCCCCCCCGACGGATCTATCTACGAGCAGTACTTC. It is translated as CASSPPDGSIYEQYF. Based on the CDR3 plus reference TRBV9 and TRBJ2-7, the full variable domain is DSGVTQTPKHLITATGQRVTLRCSPRSGDLSVYWYQQSLDQGLQFLIQYYNGEERAKGNILERFSAQQFPDLHSELNLSSLELGDSALYFCASSPPDGSIYEQYFGPGTRLTVT.

In DNA, the CDR3 is TGTGCCATTATGGGACACTGGAACACTGAAGCTTTCTTT. It specifies CAIMGHWNTEAFF. The chain employs TRBV28 and TRBJ1-1, with D possibly TRBD1 on 6 matching bases. Germline-derived CDR1 and CDR2 are MDHEN and SYDVKM. The CDR3 extends over 13 amino acids. Trimming took 10 bases from V and 1 from J, leaving 13 bases between them. The complete variable domain, with remaining parts taken from reference TRBV28 and TRBJ1-1, reads DVKVTQSSRYLVKRTGEKVFLECVQDMDHENMFWYRQDPGLGLRLIYFSYDVKMKEKGDIPEGYSVSREKKERFSLILESASTNQTSMYLCAIMGHWNTEAFFGQGTRLTVV.

This sequence joins TRBV28 and TRBJ2-1; 8 nucleotides match TRBD2. This CDR3 comprises 20 residues. Germline lookup yields CDR1 MDHEN and CDR2 SYDVKM. With V trimmed by 5 bases and J by 0 bases, 18 bases remained unmatched. CDR3 in amino acids: CASSTYASGPAPSSYNEQFF. DNA for the CDR3: TGTGCCAGCAGTACATACGCTAGCGGGCCGGCTCCGAGCTCCTACAATGAGCAGTTCTTC.

The chain is built from TRBV5-1 and TRBJ1-1; TRBD1 is a possible D gene (5 bases). The CDR3 extends over 15 amino acids. Trimming removed 2 bases at V and 1 base at J, with 12 bases between. Germline V gene data show CDR1 as SGHRS and CDR2 as YFSETQ. DNA for the CDR3: TGCGCCAGCAGCTTTGGTCTCGGGGCGAACACTGAAGCTTTCTTT. This encodes CASSFGLGANTEAFF.

This chain uses TRBV4-2 with TRBJ2-2, with 7 bases matching TRBD2. The CDR3 runs 15 residues. J lost 3 bases, V lost 2 bases, and 3 bases had no gene match. CDR1 and CDR2 (germline): LGHNA, YNFKEQ. CDR3 sequence: CASSQTAGYTGELFF. CDR3 nucleotides: TGTGCCAGCAGCCAAACAGCGGGGTACACCGGGGAGCTGTTTTTT.

The chain couples TRBV30 to TRBJ2-7, with D perhaps matching TRBD2 (5 bases). Germline V gene lookup returns CDR1 GTSNPN and CDR2 SVGIG (reference sequence). V lost 8 bases and J 2 bases, leaving 19 bases between the germline ends. The CDR3 has 14 residues. CDR3 DNA: TGTGCCCGAACAATAGGACTGTTGACCTACGAGCAGTACTTC. It translates to CARTIGLLTYEQYF.

Comments on this clone: Distinct nucleotide sequences in the sample also encode this CDR3. This chain joins TRBV7-6 and TRBJ2-7, with 7 bases fitting TRBD1. CDR1 is SGHVS, CDR2 FNYEAQ, per germline. There are 14 residues in the CDR3. V lost 1 base, J lost 1 base, and 1 base stayed unmatched. The CDR3 nucleotides read TGTGCCAGCAGCTTAGGGACAGGATCCTACGAGCAGTACTTC. Protein product: CASSLGTGSYEQYF.

Worth noting for this clone: In the same sample, other DNA sequences code for this CDR3. The V call is TRBV9, the J call TRBJ2-1, with D perhaps matching TRBD1 or TRBD2 (6 bases each). The germline V and J ends were trimmed by 4 bases and 2 bases, with 13 bases remaining between them. The CDR3 covers 15 residues. Germline assignment: CDR1 SGDLS and CDR2 YYNGEE. CDR3 region: CASSPGGGPYNEQFF. As DNA, the CDR3 is TGTGCCAGCAGCCCAGGAGGGGGGCCCTACAATGAGCAGTTCTTC.